These T cell receptor beta chains were read from a single sample in a study of blood T cell repertoires in COVID-19. Sequenced by immunoSEQ multiplex PCR; TCRdb stores in-frame clones only, minus some. Here the sample spans about 260,000 clones, around 80% being singletons. The specimen was PBMCs or T cells enriched from blood (not recorded which). These receptors were obtained from a man aged 25 to 45 with acute COVID-19. The CDR3 runs from the conserved cysteine through the conserved F or W. The order of the fields is clone size, D gene, J gene, V gene, CDR3 protein, CDR3 DNA. D genes are given only for firm matches. Clone size is stated in some rows and not others, as once, few, many or a class when expanded.

abundance: -
d_gene: -
j_gene: TRBJ1-5
v_gene: TRBV19
CDR3aa: CASIGGYGNQPQHF
CDR3nt: TGTGCCAGTATTGGAGGGTATGGCAATCAGCCCCAGCATTTT

abundance: -
d_gene: TRBD2
j_gene: TRBJ2-1
v_gene: TRBV9
CDR3aa: CASSVARSSGSLEQFF
CDR3nt: TGTGCCAGCAGCGTAGCGAGGTCTAGCGGGAGTTTGGAGCAGTTCTTC

abundance: -
d_gene: -
j_gene: TRBJ2-5
v_gene: TRBV24-1
CDR3aa: CATMEGAIGETQYF
CDR3nt: TGTGCCACCATGGAGGGGGCCATAGGGGAGACCCAGTACTTC

abundance: -
d_gene: -
j_gene: TRBJ1-2
v_gene: TRBV7-9
CDR3aa: CASSPDGGDYGYTF
CDR3nt: TGTGCCAGCAGCCCAGACGGGGGAGACTATGGCTACACCTTC

abundance: -
d_gene: -
j_gene: TRBJ2-1
v_gene: TRBV6-5
CDR3aa: CASSYLGVAEQFF
CDR3nt: TGTGCCAGCAGTTATTTGGGAGTTGCTGAGCAGTTCTTC

abundance: -
d_gene: -
j_gene: TRBJ1-1
v_gene: TRBV7-2
CDR3aa: CASQINPQNTEAFF
CDR3nt: TGTGCCAGTCAGATCAACCCTCAGAACACTGAAGCTTTCTTT

abundance: -
d_gene: TRBD2
j_gene: TRBJ2-5
v_gene: TRBV5-1
CDR3aa: CASRDSGGSQETQYF
CDR3nt: TGCGCCAGCAGGGATAGCGGGGGATCTCAAGAGACCCAGTACTTC

abundance: -
d_gene: -
j_gene: TRBJ2-2
v_gene: TRBV19
CDR3aa: CASSITGTSGELFF
CDR3nt: TGTGCCAGTAGTATTACCGGGACATCCGGGGAGCTGTTTTTT

abundance: -
d_gene: -
j_gene: TRBJ1-6
v_gene: TRBV12-5
CDR3aa: CASGSNSPLHF
CDR3nt: TGTGCTAGTGGGAGTAATTCACCCCTCCACTTT

abundance: -
d_gene: TRBD2
j_gene: TRBJ2-1
v_gene: TRBV14
CDR3aa: CASSQDQLAGGGNEQFF
CDR3nt: TGTGCCAGCAGCCAAGATCAACTAGCGGGAGGAGGCAATGAGCAGTTCTTC

abundance: medium-sized
d_gene: -
j_gene: TRBJ1-4
v_gene: TRBV5-8
CDR3aa: CASPRRTDVNEKLFF
CDR3nt: TGTGCCAGCCCGAGAAGGACAGATGTTAATGAAAAACTGTTTTTT

abundance: -
d_gene: -
j_gene: TRBJ1-1
v_gene: TRBV28
CDR3aa: CASSPHGTSSTEAFF
CDR3nt: TGTGCCAGCAGTCCCCATGGGACTTCCAGCACTGAAGCTTTCTTT

abundance: -
d_gene: -
j_gene: TRBJ2-2
v_gene: TRBV7-9
CDR3aa: CASSLGVGTPNTGELFF
CDR3nt: TGTGCCAGCAGCTTAGGAGTTGGGACACCGAACACCGGGGAGCTGTTTTTT

abundance: once
d_gene: -
j_gene: TRBJ1-2
v_gene: TRBV7-3
CDR3aa: CASSLWEGLNYGYTF
CDR3nt: TGTGCCAGCAGCTTATGGGAGGGACTAAACTATGGCTACACCTTC

abundance: once
d_gene: TRBD1
j_gene: TRBJ1-1
v_gene: TRBV5-4
CDR3aa: CASSLFRGQGGAFF
CDR3nt: TGTGCCAGCAGCTTGTTCCGGGGGCAGGGGGGAGCTTTCTTT

abundance: -
d_gene: -
j_gene: TRBJ1-2
v_gene: TRBV19
CDR3aa: CASSPGDRDNYGYTF
CDR3nt: TGTGCCAGTAGTCCAGGGGACCGCGATAACTATGGCTACACCTTC

abundance: -
d_gene: TRBD1
j_gene: TRBJ1-2
v_gene: TRBV5-6
CDR3aa: CASSSDRGYGYTF
CDR3nt: TGTGCCAGCAGCTCTGACAGGGGATACGGCTACACCTTC

abundance: few
d_gene: -
j_gene: TRBJ2-5
v_gene: TRBV5-1
CDR3aa: CASRYGTLQETQYF
CDR3nt: TGTGCCAGCAGGTACGGGACTCTACAAGAGACCCAGTACTTC

abundance: -
d_gene: TRBD1
j_gene: TRBJ2-1
v_gene: TRBV6-4
CDR3aa: CASSPGTGYNEQFF
CDR3nt: TGTGCCAGCAGCCCCGGGACAGGGTACAATGAGCAGTTCTTC

abundance: -
d_gene: -
j_gene: TRBJ2-5
v_gene: TRBV21-1
CDR3aa: CASSTTTSGILETQYF
CDR3nt: TGTGCCAGCAGCACCACGACTAGCGGGATTTTAGAGACCCAGTACTTC

abundance: -
d_gene: -
j_gene: TRBJ1-1
v_gene: TRBV30
CDR3aa: CAWVQGVIGAFF
CDR3nt: TGTGCCTGGGTCCAGGGCGTTATTGGAGCTTTCTTT

abundance: -
d_gene: -
j_gene: TRBJ1-1
v_gene: TRBV11-3
CDR3aa: CASAAGTNTEAFF
CDR3nt: TGTGCCAGCGCTGCGGGGACGAACACTGAAGCTTTCTTT

abundance: -
d_gene: -
j_gene: TRBJ1-1
v_gene: TRBV5-4
CDR3aa: CASSQVFSAGRRTEAFF
CDR3nt: TGTGCCAGCAGCCAAGTCTTCTCGGCAGGGAGGAGGACTGAAGCTTTCTTT

abundance: -
d_gene: -
j_gene: TRBJ1-3
v_gene: TRBV10-3
CDR3aa: CAIGGGGGAGGNTIYF
CDR3nt: TGTGCCATCGGAGGCGGGGGGGGCGCCGGTGGAAACACCATATATTTT

abundance: -
d_gene: TRBD2
j_gene: TRBJ2-5
v_gene: TRBV3-1/TRBV3-2
CDR3aa: CASSPQRGVGETQYF
CDR3nt: TGTGCCAGCAGCCCCCAACGGGGGGTAGGAGAGACCCAGTACTTC

abundance: -
d_gene: TRBD1
j_gene: TRBJ1-1
v_gene: TRBV6-5
CDR3aa: CASRQDRVNTEAFF
CDR3nt: TGTGCCAGCAGGCAGGACAGGGTGAACACTGAAGCTTTCTTT

abundance: -
d_gene: TRBD2
j_gene: TRBJ2-3
v_gene: TRBV19
CDR3aa: CASSSTGLAGGFSTDTQYF
CDR3nt: TGTGCCAGTAGTTCAACGGGACTAGCGGGGGGCTTTAGCACAGATACGCAGTATTTT

abundance: -
d_gene: -
j_gene: TRBJ1-4
v_gene: TRBV30
CDR3aa: CAWSPTRGGFKKLFF
CDR3nt: TGTGCCTGGAGCCCTACTCGGGGGGGTTTCAAAAAACTGTTTTTT

abundance: few
d_gene: -
j_gene: TRBJ1-2
v_gene: TRBV7-9
CDR3aa: CASSLWGEGYTF
CDR3nt: TGTGCCAGCAGCCTGTGGGGGGAGGGCTACACCTTC

abundance: -
d_gene: -
j_gene: TRBJ2-1
v_gene: TRBV28
CDR3aa: CAVREPASSYNEQFF
CDR3nt: TGTGCCGTTCGGGAGCCAGCCAGCTCCTACAATGAGCAGTTCTTC

abundance: once
d_gene: TRBD1
j_gene: TRBJ2-3
v_gene: TRBV5-4
CDR3aa: CASSQGQSTDTQYF
CDR3nt: TGTGCCAGCAGCCAGGGACAGAGCACAGATACGCAGTATTTT

abundance: -
d_gene: TRBD1
j_gene: TRBJ1-1
v_gene: TRBV6-5
CDR3aa: CASSSGQGTAFF
CDR3nt: TGTGCCAGCAGTTCGGGACAGGGTACGGCTTTCTTT

abundance: -
d_gene: -
j_gene: TRBJ1-2
v_gene: TRBV11-2
CDR3aa: CASSLIPSRANYGYTF
CDR3nt: TGTGCCAGCAGCTTAATTCCAAGCAGGGCGAACTATGGCTACACCTTC

abundance: -
d_gene: -
j_gene: TRBJ1-1
v_gene: TRBV2
CDR3aa: CASSELIDNTEAFF
CDR3nt: TGTGCCAGCAGTGAGTTGATAGATAACACTGAAGCTTTCTTT

abundance: -
d_gene: TRBD1
j_gene: TRBJ1-5
v_gene: TRBV6-5
CDR3aa: CASRTGKDQPQHF
CDR3nt: TGTGCCAGCCGGACAGGGAAGGATCAGCCCCAGCATTTT

abundance: few
d_gene: TRBD1
j_gene: TRBJ1-1
v_gene: TRBV7-9
CDR3aa: CASSLAGGAWGTEAFF
CDR3nt: TGTGCCAGCAGCTTGGCAGGGGGCGCCTGGGGCACTGAAGCTTTCTTT

abundance: -
d_gene: TRBD1
j_gene: TRBJ1-1
v_gene: TRBV19
CDR3aa: CASSNRDRGGGTEAFF
CDR3nt: TGTGCCAGTAGTAACCGGGACAGGGGAGGTGGGACTGAAGCTTTCTTT

abundance: -
d_gene: -
j_gene: TRBJ1-1
v_gene: TRBV6-5
CDR3aa: CASSYGELNTEAFF
CDR3nt: TGTGCCAGCAGTTACGGGGAGTTGAACACTGAAGCTTTCTTT

abundance: -
d_gene: TRBD1
j_gene: TRBJ1-6
v_gene: TRBV19
CDR3aa: CASSPRTGGGSPLHF
CDR3nt: TGTGCCAGTAGTCCTCGTACAGGGGGCGGTTCACCCCTCCACTTT

abundance: -
d_gene: -
j_gene: TRBJ2-5
v_gene: TRBV25-1
CDR3aa: CASSDLVETQYF
CDR3nt: TGTGCCAGCAGTGATCTAGTCGAGACCCAGTACTTC

abundance: -
d_gene: -
j_gene: TRBJ1-2
v_gene: TRBV5-1
CDR3aa: CASSLAGGTGYTF
CDR3nt: TGCGCCAGCAGCTTGGCGGGGGGTACGGGCTACACCTTC

abundance: -
d_gene: -
j_gene: TRBJ2-1
v_gene: TRBV29-1
CDR3aa: CSALEGVAYNEQFF
CDR3nt: TGCAGCGCCCTTGAGGGTGTCGCATACAATGAGCAGTTCTTC

abundance: few
d_gene: -
j_gene: TRBJ2-2
v_gene: TRBV9
CDR3aa: CASSVERQTGTGELFF
CDR3nt: TGTGCCAGCAGCGTAGAACGGCAGACGGGTACCGGGGAGCTGTTTTTT

abundance: -
d_gene: TRBD1
j_gene: TRBJ1-3
v_gene: TRBV12-3/TRBV12-4
CDR3aa: CASSKDRGNTIYF
CDR3nt: TGTGCCAGCAGTAAAGACAGGGGGAACACCATATATTTT

abundance: -
d_gene: -
j_gene: TRBJ2-5
v_gene: TRBV2
CDR3aa: CASKIPGHPQETQYF
CDR3nt: TGTGCCAGCAAAATTCCGGGACACCCACAAGAGACCCAGTACTTC

abundance: -
d_gene: TRBD1
j_gene: TRBJ1-2
v_gene: TRBV30
CDR3aa: CAWSPGQGHYGYTF
CDR3nt: TGTGCCTGGAGTCCGGGACAGGGGCACTATGGCTACACCTTC

abundance: -
d_gene: -
j_gene: TRBJ1-2
v_gene: TRBV29-1
CDR3aa: CSVQGPMADF
CDR3nt: TGCAGCGTTCAGGGGCCTATGGCAGACTTC

abundance: -
d_gene: TRBD1
j_gene: TRBJ2-2
v_gene: TRBV4-1
CDR3aa: CASSQEAQGVSGELFF
CDR3nt: TGCGCCAGCAGCCAAGAAGCGCAGGGGGTGTCCGGGGAGCTGTTTTTT

abundance: -
d_gene: TRBD1
j_gene: TRBJ1-1
v_gene: TRBV5-1
CDR3aa: CASSLSQGGEAFF
CDR3nt: TGCGCCAGCAGCTTGTCTCAGGGGGGTGAAGCTTTCTTT

abundance: -
d_gene: TRBD1
j_gene: TRBJ2-5
v_gene: TRBV6-5
CDR3aa: CASSYGHRGGETQYF
CDR3nt: TGTGCCAGCAGTTACGGGCACAGGGGTGGCGAGACCCAGTACTTC

abundance: -
d_gene: TRBD1
j_gene: TRBJ2-1
v_gene: TRBV28
CDR3aa: CASSSNRGNEQFF
CDR3nt: TGTGCCAGCAGTTCCAACAGGGGGAATGAGCAGTTCTTC

abundance: -
d_gene: -
j_gene: TRBJ1-3
v_gene: TRBV23-1
CDR3aa: CRAFSRAGNGNTIYF
CDR3nt: TGCCGCGCATTCTCTAGGGCGGGGAATGGAAACACCATATATTTT

abundance: -
d_gene: -
j_gene: TRBJ2-3
v_gene: TRBV7-9
CDR3aa: CASTLEGGSTDTQYF
CDR3nt: TGTGCCAGCACCTTGGAGGGGGGGTCCACAGATACGCAGTATTTT

abundance: once
d_gene: -
j_gene: TRBJ1-4
v_gene: TRBV4-2
CDR3aa: CASSPTHSATNEKLFF
CDR3nt: TGTGCCAGCAGCCCTACCCACAGTGCAACTAATGAAAAACTGTTTTTT

abundance: -
d_gene: TRBD1
j_gene: TRBJ2-1
v_gene: TRBV24-1
CDR3aa: CATGRADRGSNEQFF
CDR3nt: TGTGCCACCGGGCGGGCGGACAGGGGGAGCAATGAGCAGTTCTTC